This TCR beta chain was identified in a study of shared clonotypes between healthy human individuals. The sample holds a few counts of this clone. Positive CCR7 selection of CD45RO-negative cells yielded the naive CD8 cells, and terminally differentiated effector memory CD45RA+ cells were excluded. Here immunoSEQ multiplex PCR was the method, and the copy in TCRdb shows in-frame clones only, minus some. In the table there are about 2 million clones, approximately 95% of which are singletons. The germline V gene encodes CDR1 SNHLY and CDR2 FYNNEI. Trimming cost V 11 bases and J 3 bases; bases outside gene matches: 4. This CDR3 comprises 12 residues.

Sequenced input: naive CD8+ T cells sorted from blood. The V call is TRBV2, the J call TRBJ2-7, with TRBD2 matching 10 bases. The origin of this receptor is a man between 18 and 29 years old in good health. CDR3 bases: TGTGCCGGTCAGCGGGAGGGCTACGAGCAGTACTTC. Its translation: CAGQREGYEQYF.